The T cell receptor (beta chain) described here comes from a study of Graves' ophthalmopathy and Graves' hyperthyroidism. An approximately 10 ml volume of fresh peripheral blood provided the PBMCs. The CDR3 has 11 residues. Looked up from germline, CDR1 is SGHVS and CDR2 is FNYEAQ. With 8 bases removed from V and 5 bases from J, the gap between germline ends came to 9 bases. This clonotype was detected many times. RNA served as the template for amplifying TCR beta CDR3 regions. The first round was an RT-PCR with HTBI primers, and the second round was a multiplex PCR. MiXCR, applied by TCRdb to the multiplex PCR reads, yields one record per CDR3 protein. The table lists 740,000 or so distinct CDR3 sequences, roughly 40% of them singletons, with around 40% in the top ten.

The rearrangement links TRBV7-6 to TRBJ2-5; no clear D gene. The specimen was peripheral blood. This receptor was identified in an adult man with Graves' ophthalmopathy. CDR3 in DNA: TGTGCCAGCGGGCCAGGCGAGACCCAGTACTTC. Protein: CASGPGETQYF.